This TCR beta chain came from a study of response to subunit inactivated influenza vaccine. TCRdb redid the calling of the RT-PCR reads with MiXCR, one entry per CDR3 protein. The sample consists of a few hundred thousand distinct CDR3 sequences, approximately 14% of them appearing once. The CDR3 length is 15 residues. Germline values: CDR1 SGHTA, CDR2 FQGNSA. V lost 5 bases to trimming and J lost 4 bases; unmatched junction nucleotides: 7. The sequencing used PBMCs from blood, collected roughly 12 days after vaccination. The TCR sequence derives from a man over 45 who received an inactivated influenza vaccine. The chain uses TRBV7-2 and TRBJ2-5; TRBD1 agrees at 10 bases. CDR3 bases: TGTGCCAGCAGCCCTGGACAGGGGGTTGCAGAGACCCAGTACTTC. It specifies CASSPGQGVAETQYF.